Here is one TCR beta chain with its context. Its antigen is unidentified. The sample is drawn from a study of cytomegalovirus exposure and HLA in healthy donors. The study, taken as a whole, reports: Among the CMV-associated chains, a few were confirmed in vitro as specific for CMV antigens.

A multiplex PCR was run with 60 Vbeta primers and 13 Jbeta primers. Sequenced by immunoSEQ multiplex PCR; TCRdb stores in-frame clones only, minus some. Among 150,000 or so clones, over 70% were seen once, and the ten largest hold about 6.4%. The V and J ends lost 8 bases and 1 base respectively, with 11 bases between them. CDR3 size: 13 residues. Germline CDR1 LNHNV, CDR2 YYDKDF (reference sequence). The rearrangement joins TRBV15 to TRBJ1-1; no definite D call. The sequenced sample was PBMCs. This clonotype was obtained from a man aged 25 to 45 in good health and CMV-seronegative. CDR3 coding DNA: TGTGCCACCGGAGGATTTTCGAACACTGAAGCTTTCTTT. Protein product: CATGGFSNTEAFF.